This T cell receptor (beta chain) was captured by sequencing in a study of T cells in Graves' hyperthyroidism and ophthalmopathy (dated by TCRdb to the late 2010s). For context, the study as a whole: Peripheral blood was collected at initial diagnosis, before any treatment. A discovery cohort of approximately 97 patients, about 43 with Graves' ophthalmopathy and 57 with stable Graves' hyperthyroidism, was used to find distinguishing TCR V-J signatures. An independent validation cohort of about 19 hyperthyroidism patients and about 16 patients who later progressed to ophthalmopathy tested prospective prediction of ophthalmopathy. The approximately 90 discovery patients were divided at random into training and test sets in a 7:3 ratio. The study also compared thyroid tissue and blood T-cell repertoires from about 6 Graves' hyperthyroidism patients. After sampling, hyperthyroidism patients received methimazole starting at 30 mg daily, and ophthalmopathy patients received high-dose intravenous methylprednisolone. According to the paper, TCR Vbeta CDR3 sequencing was carried out on approximately 140 peripheral blood samples, which came from 40 to 45 ophthalmopathy, approximately 72 hyperthyroidism and roughly 17 progressor patients. On the study overall, not on this receptor specifically: In validation, progression to ophthalmopathy was predicted by the model with roughly 71% sensitivity and 72% to 85% specificity, a median of approximately 7.1 months before onset. Blood samples also contained most of the expanded thyroid clonotypes (frequency above 0.001), which suggests that blood repertoires may reflect thyroid immune responses. No statistical method was used to fix the sample size in advance, and group allocation was not hidden from the investigators. Ophthalmopathy was separated from stable hyperthyroidism by a 13 V-J signature model, with around 90% sensitivity and 81% to 83% specificity obtained in cross-validation and 80%/75% obtained in testing.

The TCR beta CDR3 regions were amplified from RNA transcripts. The first round of RT-PCR for the TCR CDR3 was performed with the HTBI primer set and the Qiagen OneStep RT-PCR kit. The libraries were constructed in a second round of multiplex PCR and then size-selected and purified. Libraries were sequenced paired-end with 100 bp reads on an Illumina HiSeq2000. From the authors' description of their analysis: SOAPnuke was used to process the raw data, removing reads that contained adapters or uncalled bases, had a mean Phred below 15, or lacked an exact match to the constant primer or identifier. COPE v1.2.5 was used to merge the high-quality paired reads, and each unique nucleotide sequence was defined as a clonotype. Clonotypes were aligned to IMGT TRBV, TRBD and TRBJ reference segments using MiTCR v1.1. Only V-J combinations with frequency above 0.0001, covering 99% to 99.2% of repertoires, were analysed. The TCS score was defined as F50 (clonal expansion) divided by E x V (chaos), with BLOSUM62-based TCRdist calculated between CDR3 peptides within each V-J. Welch's t-statistics and random forest reduced 450 to 600 V-J features to 10 to 15, which were used in a naive Bayes classifier (R e1071). The public reads were reanalyzed by TCRdb: fastp trimming at Q25, MiXCR alignment, in-frame beta chains only. Each CDR3 protein appears once, grouped with its most common genes and DNA. It is TCRdb's table, rather than the study itself, that gives the V and J calls and clone size. The sample table holds around 520,000 distinct CDR3 sequences, of which around a quarter were seen once. Of the sample, roughly 10% falls within the top ten clones.

For CDR1 and CDR2, the germline V gene lists SQVTM and ANQGSEA. V loses 4 bases of germline sequence and J loses 1 base, and the interval between the two ends is 10 bases. The CDR3 runs 13 amino acids, cysteine and phenylalanine included. Left in the record is the CDR3 DNA by itself, 39 bases read in frame from the first base. Many counts were recorded for this clonotype. This receptor's antigen is unknown. No much larger clonotype is one base removed from it; base qualities were not supplied. In the ophthalmopathy patients, disease was moderately to severely active, with a Clinical Activity Score of 3 or more, a NOSPECS grade of 4 or more, and a duration of less than 3 months. Patients with uncontrolled infections, other autoimmune diseases, pregnancy or lactation were excluded. Diagnoses were established on the basis of clinical symptoms, serum thyroxine and TRAb, thyroid ultrasound, and orbital computed tomography. Ficoll-Paque density gradient centrifugation was used to isolate PBMCs from approximately 10 ml of fresh peripheral blood. Trizol reagent was used to extract total RNA, and RNA quality was then checked on an Agilent 2100 Bioanalyzer.

This sequence originates from a woman aged 25 to 39 with Graves' ophthalmopathy. The sample consisted of blood. The chain couples TRBV29-1 to TRBJ1-1; no D gene can be assigned with confidence. The CDR3 reads as follows: CSVVVDTNTEAFF. The base sequence is TGCAGCGTTGTGGTTGATACGAACACTGAAGCTTTCTTT.